This T cell receptor (beta chain) comes out of a study of blood T cell repertoires in COVID-19. Overall study: The United States, Italy and Spain supplied acute and convalescent COVID-19 samples. T cells, B-cell-depleted T cells, or PBMCs supplied cDNA or gDNA.

Germline V gene data show CDR1 as SGHAT and CDR2 as FQNNGV. The V gene lost 2 bases and the J gene lost 9 bases, with 14 bases spanning the gap. This CDR3 is 15 amino acids long. As processed by the authors: Amplified reference gene primers provided the basis for estimating nucleated cell counts. Assay used: immunoSEQ multiplex PCR; TCRdb lists only in-frame clones, some missing. V, J and clone size derive from that table, while D and trimming were established from the DNA sequence. The repertoire holds around 200,000 clones, with approximately 90% as singletons. This clonotype was obtained from a man over 45 with acute or convalescent COVID-19. The V gene is TRBV11-2, the J gene TRBJ1-6; D might be TRBD1 (6 bases). Sequenced material: peripheral blood. CDR3 protein: CASSLNAQGISPLHF. The CDR3 DNA reads TGTGCCAGCAGCTTAAACGCACAGGGTATTTCACCCCTCCACTTT.